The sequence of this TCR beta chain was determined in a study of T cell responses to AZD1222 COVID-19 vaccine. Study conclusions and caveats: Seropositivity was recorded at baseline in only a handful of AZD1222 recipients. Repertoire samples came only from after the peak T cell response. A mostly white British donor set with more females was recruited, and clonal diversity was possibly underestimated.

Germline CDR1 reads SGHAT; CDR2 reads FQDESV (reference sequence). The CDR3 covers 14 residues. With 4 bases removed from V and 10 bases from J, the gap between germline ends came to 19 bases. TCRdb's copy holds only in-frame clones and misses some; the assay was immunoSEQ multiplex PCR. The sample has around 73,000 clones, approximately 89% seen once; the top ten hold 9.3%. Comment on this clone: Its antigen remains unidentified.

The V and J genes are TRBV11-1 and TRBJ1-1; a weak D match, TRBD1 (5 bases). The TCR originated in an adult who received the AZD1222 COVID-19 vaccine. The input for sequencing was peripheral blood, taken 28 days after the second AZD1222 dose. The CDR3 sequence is CASSSEPPGGGAFF. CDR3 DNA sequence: TGTGCCAGCAGCTCCGAACCCCCCGGGGGGGGAGCTTTCTTT.